This is a list of T cell receptor beta chains from one sample in a study of blood T cell repertoires in COVID-19. TCRdb keeps only in-frame clones here, not all; method: immunoSEQ multiplex PCR. Among about 250,000 clones listed, approximately 79% were seen once. The sample was peripheral blood. Receptor source: a woman between 40 and 55 years old with active or convalescent COVID-19. Both conserved end residues are part of each CDR3. D genes are given only for firm matches. Clone size is not always given. Where it is, it says once, few, many or a class for expanded clones.

V gene	J gene	D gene	clone size	CDR3 protein	CDR3 DNA
TRBV6-6	TRBJ1-2	TRBD1	few	CASRGTGTVNYGYTF	TGTGCCAGCAGGGGGACAGGGACAGTTAACTATGGCTACACCTTC
TRBV12-3/TRBV12-4	TRBJ1-1	-	-	CASSWGHVEAFF	TGTGCCAGCAGTTGGGGGCATGTTGAAGCTTTCTTT
TRBV5-1	TRBJ2-7	TRBD1	-	CASSLGQGSYEQYF	TGCGCCAGCAGCTTGGGACAGGGGAGCTACGAGCAGTACTTC
TRBV10-3	TRBJ1-2	TRBD1	-	CAISDRGQSDYGYTF	TGTGCCATCAGTGACAGGGGGCAGTCTGACTATGGCTACACCTTC
TRBV7-9	TRBJ1-4	-	-	CASSYVGSGGEKLFF	TGTGCCAGCAGTTATGTCGGGAGTGGGGGTGAAAAACTGTTTTTT
TRBV21-1	TRBJ1-2	-	-	CASSRWTGNYGYTF	TGTGCCAGCAGCCGATGGACGGGGAACTATGGCTACACCTTC
TRBV19	TRBJ1-4	TRBD1	-	CASAGQGNEKLFF	TGTGCCAGCGCCGGACAGGGGAATGAAAAACTGTTTTTT
TRBV27	TRBJ1-5	-	-	CASSFLNQPQHF	TGTGCCAGCAGTTTCCTGAATCAGCCCCAGCATTTT
TRBV6-5	TRBJ1-1	TRBD1	-	CASSSQTGVFTEAFF	TGTGCCAGCAGTTCCCAGACAGGGGTGTTCACTGAAGCTTTCTTT
TRBV4-2	TRBJ1-4	-	-	CASSQEATLINEKLFF	TGTGCCAGCAGCCAAGAAGCGACCCTCATTAATGAAAAACTGTTTTTT
TRBV9	TRBJ1-2	-	-	CASSAATGPYGYTF	TGTGCCAGCAGCGCAGCAACAGGGCCCTATGGCTACACCTTC
TRBV30	TRBJ1-2	TRBD1	many	CACHLGQGAKRDYGYTF	TGTGCCTGCCACCTTGGACAGGGGGCGAAAAGGGACTATGGCTACACCTTC
TRBV27	TRBJ1-5	TRBD1	-	CASSPAWGQVSNQPQHF	TGTGCCAGCAGCCCCGCTTGGGGACAGGTTAGCAATCAGCCCCAGCATTTT
TRBV28	TRBJ1-2	-	once	CASSFQGLEGYTF	TGTGCCAGCAGTTTTCAGGGTCTGGAAGGCTACACCTTC
TRBV6-5	TRBJ1-3	TRBD1	-	CASSLTGDGGNTIYF	TGTGCCAGCAGCCTGACAGGGGATGGCGGAAACACCATATATTTT
TRBV19	TRBJ1-1	-	-	CASRVDRETEAFF	TGTGCCAGTAGGGTTGACAGAGAAACTGAAGCTTTCTTT
TRBV9	TRBJ2-7	TRBD2	-	CASSTAGRDYEQYF	TGTGCCAGCAGCACAGCGGGGAGGGACTACGAGCAGTACTTC
TRBV6-1	TRBJ1-4	-	-	CASSEARTAATNEKLFF	TGTGCCAGCAGTGAAGCGAGGACAGCCGCAACTAATGAAAAACTGTTTTTT